These 18 T cell receptor beta chains share one sample of origin, sequenced in a study of CD8+ T cells in alopecia areata. The treatment denotes: oral pan-JAK inhibitor, 5-10 mg twice daily. Following extraction, RNA underwent reverse transcription to cDNA, which served as the sequencing template. Clones were sequenced by immunoSEQ multiplex PCR, and TCRdb holds only the in-frame ones, with some missing. The table shows approximately 100,000 clones, with almost 60% occurring only once. This specimen consisted of CD8+ T cells sorted from blood, obtained at approximately week 60, from a patient treated with tofacitinib. Every receptor here comes from a human donor with alopecia areata.

V usage is TRBV5-6 and J usage is TRBJ2-5, with a weak D call TRBD2 (6 bases). Germline V gene sequence: CDR1 SGHDT, CDR2 YYEEEE. The CDR3 spans 13 residues. Trimming stripped 4 bases from V and 6 bases from J, with 13 bases between. CDR3 region: CASSVGGWKTQYF. As DNA, the CDR3 is TGTGCCAGCAGCGTAGGAGGGTGGAAGACCCAGTACTTC. Full variable domain (rest looked up from reference TRBV5-6 and TRBJ2-5): DAGVTQSPTHLIKTRGQQVTLRCSPKSGHDTVSWYQQALGQGPQFIFQYYEEEERQRGNFPDRFSGHQFPNYSSELNVNALLLGDSALYLCASSVGGWKTQYFGPGTRLLVL.

The chain uses TRBV4-1 and TRBJ2-6, with D perhaps matching TRBD1 (5 bases). Germline CDR1 and CDR2: MGHRA and YSYEKL. The CDR3 length is 19 residues. The germline V and J ends were trimmed by 1 base and 6 bases, with 22 bases remaining between them. The CDR3 sequence: CASSQVVGARYVSANVLTF. CDR3 in DNA: TGCGCCAGCAGCCAAGTGGTAGGGGCCCGATATGTCTCGGCCAACGTCCTGACTTTC.

The chain employs TRBV7-2 and TRBJ2-5; D is possibly TRBD2 (5 bases). CDR3 length equals 14 residues. Germline loops: CDR1 SGHTA, CDR2 FQGNSA. With 5 bases removed from V and 3 bases from J, the gap between germline ends came to 13 bases. The CDR3 here is CASSPRTGEETQYF. The CDR3 nucleotides read TGTGCCAGCAGCCCTCGGACCGGGGAAGAGACCCAGTACTTC.

The chain recombines TRBV27 with TRBJ1-5; maybe TRBD1 (5 bases). The CDR3 totals 13 residues. CDR1 and CDR2 from the germline V gene are MNHEY and SMNVEV (reference sequence). Trimming removed 5 bases from V and 9 bases from J, with 14 bases in between. The CDR3 loop is CASSHGETVPQHF. Written as DNA, the CDR3 is TGTGCCAGCAGTCACGGGGAGACAGTGCCCCAGCATTTT.

J is TRBJ2-5 and V is TRBV9; perhaps D is TRBD1 or TRBD2 (6 bases each). Per germline, CDR1 SGDLS and CDR2 YYNGEE. CDR3 length: 14 amino acids. The V end was cut by 0 bases, the J end by 5 bases, with 11 bases between. CDR3 loop: CASSVEGGLETQYF. As DNA, the CDR3 is TGTGCCAGCAGCGTAGAAGGGGGGCTGGAGACCCAGTACTTC.

V and J are TRBV29-1 and TRBJ2-5, with 8 positions matching TRBD1. The CDR3 runs 15 residues. Germline assignment: CDR1 SQVTM and CDR2 ANQGSEA. Trimming removed 4 bases from V and 0 bases from J; junction bases left unmatched: 7. This CDR3 is CSVGARGQDQETQYF. The CDR3 DNA is TGCAGCGTTGGGGCCAGGGGGCAAGACCAAGAGACCCAGTACTTC.

V usage is TRBV9 and J usage is TRBJ2-2; 11 bases are shared with TRBD2. V lost 6 bases and J lost 2; bases outside the gene matches: 9. CDR3 length equals 17 residues. The germline gives CDR1 SGDLS, CDR2 YYNGEE. As DNA, the CDR3 is TGTGCCAGCACCGTCACTAGCGGGGGCATTAACACCGGGGAGCTGTTTTTT. Encoded protein: CASTVTSGGINTGELFF.

In this sample, this clone turned up a few times. The chain employs TRBV30 and TRBJ1-5; TRBD1 matches 8 bases. The CDR3 runs 13 residues. CDR1 is GTSNPN, CDR2 SVGIG, per germline (reference sequence). Trimming cost V 1 base and J 4 bases; bases outside gene matches: 0. The CDR3 protein is CAWSGTGNQPQHF. Written as DNA, the CDR3 is TGTGCCTGGAGTGGGACAGGGAATCAGCCCCAGCATTTT.

V usage is TRBV2 and J usage is TRBJ2-5, with 8 bases matching TRBD2. V was pared by 1 base and J by 1 base, with 5 bases of the junction left unmatched. Germline CDR1 is SNHLY and CDR2 is FYNNEI. The CDR3 runs to 16 residues. DNA of the CDR3: TGTGCCAGCAGTGAAGGGGCGGGGGGCCTCCAAGAGACCCAGTACTTC. It encodes CASSEGAGGLQETQYF.

There are a few counts of this clone. The chain is built from TRBV2 and TRBJ2-1; TRBD2 matches 9 bases. Trimming cost V 3 bases and J 5 bases; bases outside gene matches: 8. The CDR3 consists of 16 residues. Germline-derived CDR1 and CDR2 are SNHLY and FYNNEI. The CDR3 region is CASSERGGPGNNEQFF. In DNA form, the CDR3 reads TGTGCCAGCAGTGAGCGGGGGGGCCCGGGAAACAATGAGCAGTTCTTC.

The chain has TRBV5-6 and TRBJ2-1; the D call may be TRBD1 or TRBD2 (5 bases each). Trimming took 2 bases from V and 0 from J, leaving 12 bases between them. CDR1 and CDR2 (germline): SGHDT, YYEEEE. The CDR3 has 16 amino acids. The CDR3 DNA reads TGTGCCAGCAGCTTCGGGACGGGTAGCTCCTACAATGAGCAGTTCTTC. This sequence encodes CASSFGTGSSYNEQFF.

With respect to this clone: At one end the junction does not follow the germline gene, possibly because of a read error. The chain has TRBV7-9 and TRBJ2-1; 10 nucleotides agree with TRBD2. Germline loops: CDR1 SEHNR, CDR2 FQNEAQ (reference sequence). The CDR3 is 13 amino acids. CDR3 bases: TGTGCCAGCAGCCTAGCGGGAGACAATGAGCAGTTCTTC. Its protein is CASSLAGDNEQFF.

The chain carries TRBV5-4 and TRBJ1-1; weak D call: TRBD1 (5 bases). This CDR3 is built from 17 residues. The V gene lost 4 bases and the J gene lost 0 bases, with 19 bases spanning the gap. Germline V gene data show CDR1 as SGHNT and CDR2 as YYREEE (reference sequence). The CDR3 loop reads CASSNPSTDPMNTEAFF. DNA of the CDR3: TGTGCCAGCAGCAACCCATCGACAGATCCTATGAACACTGAAGCTTTCTTT.

The chain combines TRBV30 with TRBJ2-1; the D gene is possibly TRBD1 (6 bases). Germline-derived CDR1 and CDR2 are GTSNPN and SVGIG (reference sequence). V shed 0 bases and J shed 7 bases, with 13 bases lying between them. The CDR3 is 14 amino acids. CDR3 sequence reads: CAWSVGQGRNEQFF. In DNA, the CDR3 is TGTGCCTGGAGTGTAGGGCAGGGGCGGAATGAGCAGTTCTTC.

The CDR3 coding sequence is TGTGCCAGCAGCTCTCCCCAGCAAGAGACCCAGTACTTC. Amino acid sequence: CASSSPQQETQYF. V gene TRBV7-8 combines with J gene TRBJ2-5; no clear D. CDR3 size: 13 residues. V lost 4 bases and J 2 bases, leaving 8 bases between the germline ends. Germline CDR1 and CDR2: SGHVS and FQNEAQ.

The V and J genes are TRBV29-1 and TRBJ2-5; a weak D match, TRBD2 (6 bases). This CDR3 contains 14 residues. Germline V CDR1 and CDR2: SQVTM, ANQGSEA. Trimming stripped 0 bases from V and 2 bases from J, with 10 bases between. The CDR3 nucleotides are TGCAGCGTTGAAGATCTGGGACTGCAAGAGACCCAGTACTTC. Encoded protein: CSVEDLGLQETQYF. The full variable domain, completed using reference TRBV29-1 and TRBJ2-5, is SAVISQKPSRDICQRGTSLTIQCQVDSQVTMMFWYRQQPGQSLTLIATANQGSEATYESGFVIDKFPISRPNLTFSTLTVSNMSPEDSSIYLCSVEDLGLQETQYFGPGTRLLVL.

The rearrangement joins TRBV5-1 to TRBJ2-1, with D maybe TRBD2 (5 bases). Germline values: CDR1 SGHRS, CDR2 YFSETQ. V lost 2 bases, J lost 7 bases, and 13 bases lay in between. The length of the CDR3 is 14 residues. The CDR3 nucleotides are TGCGCCAGCAGCTTTTCCATCTCGGGGAATGAGCAGTTCTTC. Translation: CASSFSISGNEQFF.

This clone turned up a few times. V is TRBV29-1 and J is TRBJ1-2, with no clear D. Germline lookup yields CDR1 SQVTM and CDR2 ANQGSEA. V dropped 4 bases and J dropped 5 bases, with 5 bases sitting between them. This CDR3 has 10 amino acids. The CDR3 protein is CSVGGYGYTF. The CDR3 DNA follows: TGCAGCGTTGGCGGGTATGGCTACACCTTC. The full variable domain, with the rest looked up from reference TRBV29-1 and TRBJ1-2, is SAVISQKPSRDICQRGTSLTIQCQVDSQVTMMFWYRQQPGQSLTLIATANQGSEATYESGFVIDKFPISRPNLTFSTLTVSNMSPEDSSIYLCSVGGYGYTFGSGTRLTVV.